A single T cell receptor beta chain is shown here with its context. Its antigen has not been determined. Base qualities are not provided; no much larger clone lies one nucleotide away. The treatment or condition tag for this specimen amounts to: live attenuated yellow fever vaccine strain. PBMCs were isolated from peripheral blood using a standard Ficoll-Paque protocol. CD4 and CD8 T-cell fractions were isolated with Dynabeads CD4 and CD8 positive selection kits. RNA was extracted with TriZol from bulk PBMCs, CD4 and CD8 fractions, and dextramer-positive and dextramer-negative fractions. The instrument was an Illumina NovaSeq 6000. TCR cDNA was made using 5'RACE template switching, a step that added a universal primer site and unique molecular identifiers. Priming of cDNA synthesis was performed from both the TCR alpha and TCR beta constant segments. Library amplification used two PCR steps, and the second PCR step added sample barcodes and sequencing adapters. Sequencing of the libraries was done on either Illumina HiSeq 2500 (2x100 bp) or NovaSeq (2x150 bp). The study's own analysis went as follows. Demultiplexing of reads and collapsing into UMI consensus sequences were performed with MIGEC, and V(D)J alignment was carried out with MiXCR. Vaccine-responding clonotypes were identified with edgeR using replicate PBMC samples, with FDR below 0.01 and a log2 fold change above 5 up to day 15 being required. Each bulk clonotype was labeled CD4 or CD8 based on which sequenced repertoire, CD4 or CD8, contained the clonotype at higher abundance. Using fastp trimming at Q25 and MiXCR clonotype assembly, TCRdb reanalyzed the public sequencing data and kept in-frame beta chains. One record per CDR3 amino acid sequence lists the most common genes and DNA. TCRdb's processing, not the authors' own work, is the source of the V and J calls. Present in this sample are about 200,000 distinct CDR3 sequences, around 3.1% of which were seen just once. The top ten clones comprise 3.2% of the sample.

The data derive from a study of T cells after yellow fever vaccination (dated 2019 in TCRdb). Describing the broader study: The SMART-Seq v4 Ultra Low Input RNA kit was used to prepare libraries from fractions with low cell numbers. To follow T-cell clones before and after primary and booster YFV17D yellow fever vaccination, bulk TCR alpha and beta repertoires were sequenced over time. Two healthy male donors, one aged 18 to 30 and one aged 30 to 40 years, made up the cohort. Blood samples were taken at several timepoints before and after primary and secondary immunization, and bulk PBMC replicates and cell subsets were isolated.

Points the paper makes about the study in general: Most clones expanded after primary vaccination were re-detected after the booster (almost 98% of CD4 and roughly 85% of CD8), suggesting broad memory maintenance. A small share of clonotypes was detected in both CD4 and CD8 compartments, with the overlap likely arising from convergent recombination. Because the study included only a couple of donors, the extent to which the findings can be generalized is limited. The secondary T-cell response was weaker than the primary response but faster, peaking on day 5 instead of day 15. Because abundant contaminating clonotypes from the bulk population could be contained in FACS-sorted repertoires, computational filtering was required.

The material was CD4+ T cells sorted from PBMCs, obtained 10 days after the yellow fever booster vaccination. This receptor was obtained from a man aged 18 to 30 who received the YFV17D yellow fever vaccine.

The CDR3: CASSLAILAGGSDTQYF. The sequenced DNA: TGTGCCAGCAGCTTAGCGATCCTAGCGGGGGGCTCTGATACGCAGTATTTT. The chain is assembled from TRBV7-2 and TRBJ2-3; TRBD2 fits 11 bases in the junction. Reading the germline V gene gives CDR1 SGHTA and CDR2 FQGNSA. CDR3 length: 17 amino acids, cysteine to phenylalanine. Only the CDR3 portion is preserved as DNA: 51 bases, with reading frame beginning at the first base. V is cut back by 0 bases and J by 6 bases, with 8 bases in the junction unmatched.